The entry below describes one T cell receptor (beta chain). What it recognizes is unknown. The data were obtained in a study of OX40 agonist ivuxolimab in advanced cancers. On the study more broadly: The dose of intravenous ivuxolimab that patients received every 2 weeks ranged from 0.01 to 10 mg/kg.

This table comes from immunoSEQ multiplex PCR, and its TCRdb copy is limited to in-frame clones, with some not included. The sample records around 36,000 clones, 80% to 85% being singletons. Overall study results and limits: Expanded peripheral T cell antigen specificity was not determined.

The starting material was CD4+ or CD8+ T cells sorted from blood, obtained in a trial of the OX40 agonist ivuxolimab. This TCR derives from an adult with an advanced solid tumor such as melanoma, head and neck, liver or kidney cancer.

The CDR3 nucleotides are TGTGCCAGCAGTTACACCGGGACAGGATTGGTCAATGAGCAGTTCTTC. Encoded protein: CASSYTGTGLVNEQFF. V usage is TRBV27 and J usage is TRBJ2-1, with 8 nucleotides matching TRBD1. V lost 4 bases, J lost 6 bases, and 11 bases stayed unmatched. This CDR3 contains 16 residues. The germline V gene encodes CDR1 MNHEY and CDR2 SMNVEV (reference sequence).